This paragraph reports one T cell receptor (beta chain). This sample is drawn from a study of blood T cell repertoires in COVID-19. Participant ages covered about 18 to 89 years across around 25 US areas. Participant-reported clinical history was the basis for cohort assignment. Recovered Cohort 3 donors showed two negative PCRs, clearance, or symptom resolution. Per the germline V gene, CDR1 is SGHTA and CDR2 is FQGTGA. The CDR3 length is 15 residues. V was cut by 4 bases and J by 7 bases, with 17 bases left in between. Produced via immunoSEQ multiplex PCR; TCRdb's table is partial and in-frame only. The table records 230,000 or so clones, about 80% of them present only once.

This sequence originates from a man aged 45 to 65 who had recovered from COVID-19. Specimen: PBMCs or T cells enriched from blood (not recorded which). The rearrangement joins TRBV7-3 to TRBJ2-1, with D unresolved. This CDR3 reads CASSSSRGRGNEQFF. CDR3 in DNA: TGTGCCAGCAGCTCCTCCCGAGGTCGCGGTAATGAGCAGTTCTTC.